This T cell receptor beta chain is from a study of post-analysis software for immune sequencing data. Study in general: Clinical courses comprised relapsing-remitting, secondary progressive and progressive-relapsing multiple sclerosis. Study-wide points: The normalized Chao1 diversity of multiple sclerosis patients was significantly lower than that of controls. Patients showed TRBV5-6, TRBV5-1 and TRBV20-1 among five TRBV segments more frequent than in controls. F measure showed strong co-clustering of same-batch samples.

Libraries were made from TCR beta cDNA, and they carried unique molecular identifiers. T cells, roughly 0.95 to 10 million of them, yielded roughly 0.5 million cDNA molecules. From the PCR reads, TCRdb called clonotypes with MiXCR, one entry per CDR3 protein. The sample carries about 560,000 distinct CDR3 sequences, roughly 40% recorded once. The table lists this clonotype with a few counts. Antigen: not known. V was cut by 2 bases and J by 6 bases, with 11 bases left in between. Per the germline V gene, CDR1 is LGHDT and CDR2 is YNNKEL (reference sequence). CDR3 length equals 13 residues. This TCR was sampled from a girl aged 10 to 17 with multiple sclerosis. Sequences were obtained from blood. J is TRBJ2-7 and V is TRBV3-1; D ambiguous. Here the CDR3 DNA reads TGTGCCAGCAGCCAAAACCCATTGGGCGAGCAGTACTTC. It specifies CASSQNPLGEQYF.